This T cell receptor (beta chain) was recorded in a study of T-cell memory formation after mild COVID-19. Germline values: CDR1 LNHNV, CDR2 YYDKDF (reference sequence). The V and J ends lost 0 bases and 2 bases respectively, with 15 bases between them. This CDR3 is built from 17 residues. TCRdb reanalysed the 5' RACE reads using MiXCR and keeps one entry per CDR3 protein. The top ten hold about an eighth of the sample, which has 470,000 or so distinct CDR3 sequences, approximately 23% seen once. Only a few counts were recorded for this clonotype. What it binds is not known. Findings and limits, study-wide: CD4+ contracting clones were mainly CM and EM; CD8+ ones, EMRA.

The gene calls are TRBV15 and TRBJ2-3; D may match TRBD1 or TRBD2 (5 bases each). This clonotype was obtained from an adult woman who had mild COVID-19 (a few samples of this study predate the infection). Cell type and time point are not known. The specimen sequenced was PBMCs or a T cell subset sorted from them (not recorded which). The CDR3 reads CATSRDGDPTLTDTQYF. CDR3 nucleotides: TGTGCCACCAGCAGAGATGGGGACCCCACGCTCACAGATACGCAGTATTTT.